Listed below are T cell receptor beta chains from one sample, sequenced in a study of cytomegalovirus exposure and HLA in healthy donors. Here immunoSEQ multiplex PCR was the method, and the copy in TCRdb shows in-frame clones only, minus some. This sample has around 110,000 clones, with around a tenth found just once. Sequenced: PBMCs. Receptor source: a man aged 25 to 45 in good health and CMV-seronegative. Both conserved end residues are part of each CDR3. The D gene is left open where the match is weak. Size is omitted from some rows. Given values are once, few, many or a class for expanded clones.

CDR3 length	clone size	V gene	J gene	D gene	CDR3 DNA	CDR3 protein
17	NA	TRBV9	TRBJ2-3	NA	TGTGCCAGCAGCGTAGGGGCAGGCACTCCTGGCACAGATACGCAGTATTTT	CASSVGAGTPGTDTQYF
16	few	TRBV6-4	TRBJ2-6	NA	TGTGCCAGCAGTGACTCAGGGGAAGATGGGGCCAACGTCCTGACTTTC	CASSDSGEDGANVLTF
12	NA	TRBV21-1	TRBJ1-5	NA	TGTGCCAGCCGGACAGGGAGGCAGCCCCAGCATTTT	CASRTGRQPQHF
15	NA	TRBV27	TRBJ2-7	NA	TGTGCCAGCAGTTTAGGGCCCTCCCCTTCCTACGAGCAGTACTTC	CASSLGPSPSYEQYF
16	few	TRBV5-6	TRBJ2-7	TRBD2	TGTGCCAGCACCCCCGGGGGGGAAGGAGCCCCCTACGAGCAGTACTTC	CASTPGGEGAPYEQYF
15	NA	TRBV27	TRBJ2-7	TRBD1	TGTGCCAGCAGTTTTGTGGGACAGGGCCCCTACGAGCAGTACTTC	CASSFVGQGPYEQYF
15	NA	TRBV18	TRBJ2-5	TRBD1	TGTGCCAGCTCCTTCGGGACAGGGCTGTTGGAGACCCAGTACTTC	CASSFGTGLLETQYF
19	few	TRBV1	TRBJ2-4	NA	TGCACCAGCAGCCGTCCTGGCGGGGGGGCCGAGGGGGCCACAAACATTCAGTACTTC	CTSSRPGGGAEGATNIQYF
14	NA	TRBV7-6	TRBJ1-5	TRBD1	TGTGCCAGCAGCCTACAGGGGTCCCATCAGCCCCAGCATTTT	CASSLQGSHQPQHF
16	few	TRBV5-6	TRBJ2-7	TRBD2	TGTGCCAGCAGCGGGAGGTTGCGGGAGGTGGCCTACGAGCAGTACTTC	CASSGRLREVAYEQYF
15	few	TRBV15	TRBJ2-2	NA	TGTGCCACCAGCAGAGGGTCTACGAACACCGGGGAGCTGTTTTTT	CATSRGSTNTGELFF
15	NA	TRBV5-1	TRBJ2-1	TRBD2	TGCGCCAGCAGCTTGGAGCTAGCGGGTGGAAATGAGCAGTTCTTC	CASSLELAGGNEQFF
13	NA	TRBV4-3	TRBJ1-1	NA	TGCGCCAGTAAAGGAGGAATGAACACTGAAGCTTTCTTT	CASKGGMNTEAFF
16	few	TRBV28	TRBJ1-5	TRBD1	TGTGCCAGCAGTTCCGGGGACAGGGGCTCGAATCAGCCCCAGCATTTT	CASSSGDRGSNQPQHF
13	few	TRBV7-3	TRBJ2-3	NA	TGTGCCAGCAGCTACCTCGGGACAGATACGCAGTATTTT	CASSYLGTDTQYF
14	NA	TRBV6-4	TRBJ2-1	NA	TGTGCCAGCAGTGCCGAGGAGGGCCTTAATGAGCAGTTCTTC	CASSAEEGLNEQFF
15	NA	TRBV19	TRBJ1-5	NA	TGTGCCAGTAGTCTGAATCAACAGGGCAATCAGCCCCAGCATTTT	CASSLNQQGNQPQHF
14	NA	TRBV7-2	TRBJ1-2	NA	TGTGCCAGCAGCTTTCCAGGGTTGATAGGTGGCTACACCTTC	CASSFPGLIGGYTF
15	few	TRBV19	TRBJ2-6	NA	TGTGCCAGTAGTGCGCCGGGGGCTGGGGCCAACGTCCTGACTTTC	CASSAPGAGANVLTF
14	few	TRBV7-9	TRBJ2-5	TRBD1	TGTGCCAGCAGCCCTCAGACAGGGCTAGAGACCCAGTACTTC	CASSPQTGLETQYF
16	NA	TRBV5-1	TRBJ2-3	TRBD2	TGCGCCAGCAGGGGGGGACTACGCGGAGGCACAGATACGCAGTATTTT	CASRGGLRGGTDTQYF
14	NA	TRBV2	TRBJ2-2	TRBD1	TGTGCCAGCATAGGGACAGACAACACCGGGGAGCTGTTTTTT	CASIGTDNTGELFF
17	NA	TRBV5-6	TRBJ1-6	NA	TGTGCCAGCAGCTTGGGAAAGTGGAGCTCCTATAATTCACCCCTCCACTTT	CASSLGKWSSYNSPLHF
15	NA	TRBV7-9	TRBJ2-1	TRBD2	TGTGCCAGCAGTTTTGGACTAGCCGAGTACAATGAGCAGTTCTTC	CASSFGLAEYNEQFF
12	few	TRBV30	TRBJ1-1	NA	TGTGCCTGGGGGGCGCAGAACACTGAAGCTTTCTTT	CAWGAQNTEAFF
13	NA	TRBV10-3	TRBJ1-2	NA	TGTGCCATCAGTGTGGCGGTAAACTATGGCTACACCTTC	CAISVAVNYGYTF
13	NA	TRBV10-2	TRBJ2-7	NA	TGCGCCAGTTCGACCCGGACTCGCTACGAGCAGTACTTC	CASSTRTRYEQYF
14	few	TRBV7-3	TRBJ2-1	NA	TGTGCCAGCAGCTTACTAAGCGGCTACAATGAGCAGTTCTTC	CASSLLSGYNEQFF
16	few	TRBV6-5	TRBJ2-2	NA	TGTGCCAGCAGTTACTCGGCCAGGGCGAACACCGGGGAGCTGTTTTTT	CASSYSARANTGELFF
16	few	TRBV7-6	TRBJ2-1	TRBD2	TGTGCCAGCAGCTTAGGGCTAGCGGGAAGGTACAATGAGCAGTTCTTC	CASSLGLAGRYNEQFF
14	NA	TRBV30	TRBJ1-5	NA	TGTGCCTGGAGCGCGGGGGGTAGGAATCAGCCCCAGCATTTT	CAWSAGGRNQPQHF
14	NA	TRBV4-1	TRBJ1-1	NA	TGCGCCAGCAGCCAGGTTCCAGGGTCGACTGAAGCTTTCTTT	CASSQVPGSTEAFF
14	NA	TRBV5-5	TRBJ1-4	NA	TGTGCCAGCAGCTTACCAGGAACTAATGAAAAACTGTTTTTT	CASSLPGTNEKLFF
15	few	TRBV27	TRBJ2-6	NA	TGTGCCAGCAGTTTGTTTACTCTGGGGGCCAACGTCCTGACTTTC	CASSLFTLGANVLTF
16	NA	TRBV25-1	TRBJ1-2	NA	TGTGCCAGCAGTGAATATGGGCTCTCGTGGGCCTATGGCTACACCTTC	CASSEYGLSWAYGYTF
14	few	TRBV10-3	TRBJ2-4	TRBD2	TGTGCCATCAGTACCACTGCTAGCGGGAGAAATCAGTACTTC	CAISTTASGRNQYF
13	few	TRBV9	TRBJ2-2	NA	TGTGCCAGCACGGACTATTCAAACGGGGAGCTGTTTTTT	CASTDYSNGELFF
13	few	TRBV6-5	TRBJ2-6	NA	TGTGCCAGCTCGAGAGCTGGGGCCAACGTCCTGACTTTC	CASSRAGANVLTF
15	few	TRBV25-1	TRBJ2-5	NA	TGTGCCACCCGACCGGCTTTACAGGGCCCAGAGACCCAGTACTTC	CATRPALQGPETQYF
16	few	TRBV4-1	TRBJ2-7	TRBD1	TGCGCCAGCAGCCCCCGCGCCTCAGGGGGCTCCTACGAGCAGTACTTC	CASSPRASGGSYEQYF
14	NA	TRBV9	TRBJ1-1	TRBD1	TGTGCCAGCGCGGGAGGGGGCCAGGACACTGAAGCTTTCTTT	CASAGGGQDTEAFF
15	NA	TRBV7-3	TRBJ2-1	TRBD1	TGTGCCAGCAGCTCGACAGGGACCAACTACAATGAGCAGTTCTTC	CASSSTGTNYNEQFF